These 14 T cell receptor beta chains came from one sample sequenced in a study of T-cell memory formation after mild COVID-19. TCRdb redid the calling of the 5' RACE reads with MiXCR, one entry per CDR3 protein. Of 400,000 to 550,000 distinct CDR3 sequences listed, 20% to 30% are singletons. Input material: PBMCs or a T cell subset sorted from them (not recorded which). The source of these receptors is an adult woman who had mild COVID-19 (a few samples of this study predate the infection). Cell type and time point are not known.

This clonotype has just a few counts. The V gene is TRBV29-1, the J gene TRBJ1-1; a weak D match, TRBD1 (5 bases). Germline V gene sequence: CDR1 SQVTM, CDR2 ANQGSEA. CDR3 size: 12 residues. The germline V and J ends were trimmed by 7 bases and 1 base, with 10 bases remaining between them. The CDR3 DNA is TGCAGCGGCAGGGATTCGAACACTGAAGCTTTCTTT. Amino acid sequence: CSGRDSNTEAFF.

V and J are TRBV6-6 and TRBJ1-1; D uncertain. V was clipped by 0 bases and J by 1 base, with 15 bases between them. The length of the CDR3 is 17 residues. Germline-derived CDR1 and CDR2 are MNHNY and SVGAGI (reference sequence). CDR3: CASSYSSTSAWNTEAFF. As DNA, the CDR3 is TGTGCCAGCAGTTACTCGAGTACCTCCGCCTGGAACACTGAAGCTTTCTTT.

The gene calls are TRBV4-1 and TRBJ2-5, with D tentatively TRBD1 (7 bases). Trimming stripped 0 bases from V and 0 bases from J, with 14 bases between. This CDR3 has 17 amino acids. Germline V gene lookup returns CDR1 MGHRA and CDR2 YSYEKL. The chain's CDR3 is CASSQDPTGDYQETQYF. The CDR3 DNA reads as TGCGCCAGCAGCCAAGATCCTACAGGGGACTACCAAGAGACCCAGTACTTC.

The gene calls are TRBV12-3 or TRBV12-4 and TRBJ2-5; D call uncertain. This CDR3 region has 15 residues. V dropped 2 bases and J dropped 4 bases, with 14 bases sitting between them. The CDR3 here is CASSLSQTGVETQYF. CDR3 sequence (DNA): TGTGCCAGCAGTTTATCCCAGACTGGGGTAGAGACCCAGTACTTC.

The CDR3 bases are TGTGCCAGCAGCAACCCGACTAGCGGGTACGAGCAGTACTTC. This sequence encodes CASSNPTSGYEQYF. J is TRBJ2-7 and V is TRBV21-1; the table's D call, TRBD2, was not checked against the DNA. TRBV21-1 is designated a pseudogene. The CDR3 is 14 residues long.

The V and J genes are TRBV6-5 and TRBJ2-7; D is perhaps TRBD1 (5 bases). Germline assignment: CDR1 MNHEY and CDR2 SVGAGI. V dropped 1 base and J dropped 6 bases, with 10 bases sitting between them. CDR3 size: 13 residues. The CDR3 protein is CASSYFRGTEQYF. In DNA form, the CDR3 reads TGTGCCAGCAGTTACTTTAGGGGTACCGAGCAGTACTTC.

The gene calls are TRBV6-5 and TRBJ1-2, with 8 bases aligning to TRBD1. CDR1 and CDR2 from the germline V gene are MNHEY and SVGAGI. This CDR3 has 17 amino acids. The J segment lost 6 bases and the V segment lost 8 bases, leaving 20 bases of the junction unmatched. This chain's CDR3 is CASSSSVDRVWINGYTF. CDR3 nucleotide sequence: TGTGCCAGCTCCTCAAGCGTGGACAGGGTGTGGATTAATGGCTACACCTTC.

This clonotype has ten or more counts. CDR3: CSASGGADYNEQFF. The CDR3 DNA sequence: TGCAGTGCTAGCGGGGGGGCCGACTACAATGAGCAGTTCTTC. The chain uses TRBV20-1 and TRBJ2-1; TRBD2 matches at 8 bases. This CDR3 comprises 14 residues. V shed 3 bases, J shed 3 bases, and the junction held 4 bases outside the gene matches. Germline lookup yields CDR1 DFQATT and CDR2 SNEGSKA (reference sequence).

This clonotype showed up just a few times. This chain joins TRBV3-1 and TRBJ1-1, with a possible D match to TRBD1 (6 bases). V was clipped by 5 bases and J by 8 bases, with 12 bases between them. This CDR3 has 12 residues. Germline assignment: CDR1 LGHDT and CDR2 YNNKEL (reference sequence). CDR3 sequence: CASSYTGTEAFF. CDR3 bases: TGTGCCAGCAGCTATACAGGGACCGAAGCTTTCTTT.

The rearrangement joins TRBV7-3 to TRBJ2-5, with TRBD1 matching over 7 bases. Germline-derived CDR1 and CDR2 are SGHTA and FQGTGA. The CDR3 totals 15 residues. Losses at the gene ends were 4 bases for V and 2 bases for J; bases not matched to a gene: 7. Written as DNA, the CDR3 is TGTGCCAGCAGCTCGATGCCGGGACAGCAAGAGACCCAGTACTTC. Translated: CASSSMPGQQETQYF.

This clonotype was observed a handful of times. The V gene is TRBV5-8, the J gene TRBJ2-4, with TRBD2 matching over 8 bases. V lost 5 bases, J lost 0 bases, and 10 bases stayed unmatched. Germline assignment: CDR1 SGHTS and CDR2 YDEGEE. CDR3 size: 17 residues. This CDR3 reads CASRSGRAGLAKNIQYF. As DNA, the CDR3 is TGTGCCAGCAGATCCGGGAGGGCGGGACTAGCCAAAAACATTCAGTACTTC.

The V and J genes are TRBV24-1 and TRBJ2-7; the D gene is possibly TRBD1 (5 bases). The CDR3 has 14 residues. The V and J ends lost 1 base and 3 bases respectively, with 9 bases between them. Germline V gives CDR1 KGHDR, CDR2 SFDVKD. The CDR3 region is CATSDFRTNYEQYF. The CDR3 DNA is TGTGCCACCAGTGATTTCCGGACAAACTACGAGCAGTACTTC.

This clonotype was counted between two and nine times. The gene calls are TRBV10-3 and TRBJ2-7; D is possibly TRBD2 (7 bases). This CDR3 contains 15 residues. The V gene lost 3 bases and the J gene lost 5 bases, with 17 bases spanning the gap. Germline values: CDR1 ENHRY, CDR2 SYGVKD. CDR3 DNA: TGTGCCATCAGTGATTCGTCCAGGGGAGGGAACGAGCAGTACTTC. Its protein product is CAISDSSRGGNEQYF.

Only a few counts were recorded for this clonotype. J is TRBJ2-2 and V is TRBV23-1; the D gene is possibly TRBD1 (6 bases). TRBV23-1 falls under the ORF class, with uncertain function. CDR3 size: 16 residues. Trimming left V 3 bases short and J 2 bases short, with 13 bases between. The CDR3: CASSQNRDINTGELFF. Written as DNA, the CDR3 is TGCGCCAGCAGTCAGAACCGGGACATAAACACCGGGGAGCTGTTTTTT.